This TCR beta chain was found in a study of shared clonotypes between healthy human individuals. Clones were read by immunoSEQ multiplex PCR, and TCRdb kept only the in-frame ones, dropping some. This sample yields around 1.5 million clones, of which around 98% are seen a single time; approximately 0.45% belongs to the top ten. V dropped 4 bases and J dropped 3; count of bases not matched to a gene: 3. Germline loops: CDR1 MNHEY, CDR2 SMNVEV (reference sequence). The CDR3 totals 13 residues. The sample comprised naive CD4+ T cells sorted from blood. As for subset: CD45RA+ positively selected. The rearrangement links TRBV27 to TRBJ2-7, with TRBD1 matching 7 bases. The TCR was taken from a man younger than 45 in good health. CDR3 protein: CASSYRGGYEQYF. In DNA, the CDR3 is TGTGCCAGCAGTTACAGGGGTGGCTACGAGCAGTACTTC.